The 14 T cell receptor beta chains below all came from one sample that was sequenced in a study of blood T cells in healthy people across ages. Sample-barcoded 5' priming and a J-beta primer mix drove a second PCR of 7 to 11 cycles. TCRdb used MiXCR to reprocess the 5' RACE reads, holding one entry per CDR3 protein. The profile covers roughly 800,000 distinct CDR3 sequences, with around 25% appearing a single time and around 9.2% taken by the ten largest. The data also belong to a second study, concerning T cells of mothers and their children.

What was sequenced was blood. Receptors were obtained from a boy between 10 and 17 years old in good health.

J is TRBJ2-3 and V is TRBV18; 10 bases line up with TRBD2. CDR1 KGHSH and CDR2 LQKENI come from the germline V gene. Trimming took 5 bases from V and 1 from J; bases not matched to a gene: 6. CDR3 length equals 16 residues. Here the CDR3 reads CASSSLAGDGTDTQYF. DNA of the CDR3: TGTGCCAGCTCATCTCTAGCGGGGGACGGCACAGATACGCAGTATTTT.

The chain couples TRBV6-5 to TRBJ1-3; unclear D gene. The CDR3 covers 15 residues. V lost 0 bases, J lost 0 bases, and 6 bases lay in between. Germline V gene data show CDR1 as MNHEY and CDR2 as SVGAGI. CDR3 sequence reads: CASSYSWVSGNTIYF. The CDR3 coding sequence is TGTGCCAGCAGTTACTCATGGGTCTCTGGAAACACCATATATTTT.

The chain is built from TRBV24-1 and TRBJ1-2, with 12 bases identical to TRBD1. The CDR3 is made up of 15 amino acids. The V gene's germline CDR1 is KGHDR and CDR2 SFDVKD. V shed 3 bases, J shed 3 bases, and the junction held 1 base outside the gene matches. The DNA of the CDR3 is TGTGCCACCAGTGATGGGACAGGGGGCTACTATGGCTACACCTTC. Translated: CATSDGTGGYYGYTF.

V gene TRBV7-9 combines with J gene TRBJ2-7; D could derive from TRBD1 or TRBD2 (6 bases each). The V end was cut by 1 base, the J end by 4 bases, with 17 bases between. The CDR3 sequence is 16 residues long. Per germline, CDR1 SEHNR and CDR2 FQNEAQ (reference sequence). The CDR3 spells CASSLDGGLPGYEQYF. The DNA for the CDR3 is TGTGCCAGCAGCTTAGATGGGGGGCTCCCTGGTTACGAGCAGTACTTC. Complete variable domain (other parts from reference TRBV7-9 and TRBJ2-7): DTGVSQNPRHKITKRGQNVTFRCDPISEHNRLYWYRQTLGQGPEFLTYFQNEAQLEKSRLLSDRFSAERPKGSFSTLEIQRTEQGDSAMYLCASSLDGGLPGYEQYFGPGTRLTVT.

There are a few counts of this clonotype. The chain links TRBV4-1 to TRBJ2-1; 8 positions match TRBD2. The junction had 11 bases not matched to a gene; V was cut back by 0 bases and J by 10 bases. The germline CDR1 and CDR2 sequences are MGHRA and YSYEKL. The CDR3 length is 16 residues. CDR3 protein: CASSQDPGLVTKEQFF. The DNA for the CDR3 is TGCGCCAGCAGCCAAGATCCGGGACTAGTTACCAAGGAGCAGTTCTTC.

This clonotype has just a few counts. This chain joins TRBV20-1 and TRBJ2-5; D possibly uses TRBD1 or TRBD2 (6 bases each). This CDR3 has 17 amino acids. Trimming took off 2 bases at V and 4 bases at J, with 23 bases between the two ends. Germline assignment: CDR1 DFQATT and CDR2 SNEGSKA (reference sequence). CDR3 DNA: TGCAGTGCTAGACTCTATCGGGGGCTACCGCCCCCAGAGACCCAGTACTTC. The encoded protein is CSARLYRGLPPPETQYF.

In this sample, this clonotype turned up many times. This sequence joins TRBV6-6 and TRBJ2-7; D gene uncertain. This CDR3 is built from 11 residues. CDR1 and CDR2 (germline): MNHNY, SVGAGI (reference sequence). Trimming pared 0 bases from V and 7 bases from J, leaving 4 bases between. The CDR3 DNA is TGTGCCAGCAGTTACTCCCGGGAGCAGTACTTC. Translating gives CASSYSREQYF.

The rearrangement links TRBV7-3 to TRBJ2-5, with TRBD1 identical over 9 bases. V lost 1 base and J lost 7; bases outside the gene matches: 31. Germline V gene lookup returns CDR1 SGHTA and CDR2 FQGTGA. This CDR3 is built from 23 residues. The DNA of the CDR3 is TGTGCCAGCAGCTTAAGGCGCTCAACCAGCGGGTATAGCCGGACAGGGGAAGGGGGGACCCAGTACTTC. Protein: CASSLRRSTSGYSRTGEGGTQYF.

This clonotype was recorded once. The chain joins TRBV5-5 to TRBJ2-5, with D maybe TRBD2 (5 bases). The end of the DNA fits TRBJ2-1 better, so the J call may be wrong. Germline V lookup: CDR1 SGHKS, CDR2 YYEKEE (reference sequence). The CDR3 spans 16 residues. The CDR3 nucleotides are TGTGCCAGCAGCTTCGGAGAGGGAACAGTCGCCAATGAGCAGTTCTTC. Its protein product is CASSFGEGTVANEQFF.

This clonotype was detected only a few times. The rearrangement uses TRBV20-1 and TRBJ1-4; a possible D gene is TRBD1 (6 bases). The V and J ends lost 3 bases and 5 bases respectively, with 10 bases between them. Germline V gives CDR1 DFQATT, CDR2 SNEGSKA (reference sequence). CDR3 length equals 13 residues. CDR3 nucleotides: TGCAGTGCTAGGGACAGCCGGAATGAAAAACTGTTTTTT. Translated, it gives CSARDSRNEKLFF.

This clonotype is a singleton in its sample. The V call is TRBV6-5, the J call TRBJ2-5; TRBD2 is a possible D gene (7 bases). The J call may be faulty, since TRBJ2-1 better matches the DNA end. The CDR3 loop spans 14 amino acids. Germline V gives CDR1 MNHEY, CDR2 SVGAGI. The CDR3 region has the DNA TGTGCCAGCGCAAGGGGGGGGGACTTACATGAGCAGTTCTTC. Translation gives CASARGGDLHEQFF.

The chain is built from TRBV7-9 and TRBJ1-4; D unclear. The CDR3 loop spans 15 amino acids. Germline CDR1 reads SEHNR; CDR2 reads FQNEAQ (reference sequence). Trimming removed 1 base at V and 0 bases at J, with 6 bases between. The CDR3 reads CASSLVDSTNEKLFF. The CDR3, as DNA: TGTGCCAGCAGCTTAGTGGACTCAACTAATGAAAAACTGTTTTTT. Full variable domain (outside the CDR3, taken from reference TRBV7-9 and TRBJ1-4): DTGVSQNPRHKITKRGQNVTFRCDPISEHNRLYWYRQTLGQGPEFLTYFQNEAQLEKSRLLSDRFSAERPKGSFSTLEIQRTEQGDSAMYLCASSLVDSTNEKLFFGSGTQLSVL.

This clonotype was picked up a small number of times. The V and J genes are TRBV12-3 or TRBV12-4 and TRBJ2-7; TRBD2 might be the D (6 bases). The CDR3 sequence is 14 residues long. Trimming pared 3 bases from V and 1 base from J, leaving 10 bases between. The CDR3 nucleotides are TGTGCCAGCAGTTTCCGGCGGGGATCCTACGAGCAGTACTTC. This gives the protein CASSFRRGSYEQYF.

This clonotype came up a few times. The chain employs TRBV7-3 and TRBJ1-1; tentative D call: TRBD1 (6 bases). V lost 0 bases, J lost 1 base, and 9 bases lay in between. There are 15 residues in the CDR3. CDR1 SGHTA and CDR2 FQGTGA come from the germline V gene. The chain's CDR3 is CASSLTGGGNTEAFF. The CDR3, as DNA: TGTGCCAGCAGCTTAACCGGAGGGGGGAACACTGAAGCTTTCTTT.